A single sample gave rise to the 9 T cell receptor beta chains below, sequenced in a study of blood T cell repertoires in COVID-19 (dated by TCRdb to the early 2020s). Libraries came from the immunoSEQ multiplex PCR assay. The clones in this table, taken by TCRdb from immuneACCESS, are in-frame only. Not every clone is retained; where verified, under half of the shortfall comes from an unresolved V gene, and the cause of the rest is unknown. A total of over 200,000 clones appear in this sample, under 90% of them only once. The ten largest account for roughly 6.5% of the sample. Sequenced material: peripheral blood. Source of these receptors: a man between 60 and 75 years old who had recovered from COVID-19.

This rearrangement joins TRBV3-1 (or the pseudogene TRBV3-2) to TRBJ1-2, with a weak D call TRBD1 (6 bases). This CDR3 comprises 15 residues. V gave up 3 bases and J gave up 4 bases, with 15 bases separating them. Germline-derived CDR1 and CDR2 are LGHDT and YNNKEL (reference sequence). This chain's CDR3 is CASSQGDNQVYGYTF. CDR3 coding DNA: TGTGCCAGCAGCCAGGGGGACAATCAAGTCTATGGCTACACCTTC.

The gene calls are TRBV15 and TRBJ2-3, with 15 bases matching TRBD2. The CDR3 is made up of 17 amino acids. Germline V gene lookup returns CDR1 LNHNV and CDR2 YYDKDF (reference sequence). Losses at the gene ends were 3 bases for V and 4 bases for J; bases not matched to a gene: 5. As DNA, the CDR3 is TGTGCCACCAGCAGCCCCGGGACTAGCGGGGGGCCAGATACGCAGTATTTT. Protein sequence: CATSSPGTSGGPDTQYF.

The V call is TRBV10-3, the J call TRBJ1-1; D gene unclear. The V end was cut by 4 bases, the J end by 3 bases, with 9 bases between. Germline V CDR1 and CDR2: ENHRY, SYGVKD. CDR3 length equals 13 residues. The CDR3 loop is CAISVAGDTEAFF. CDR3 sequence (DNA): TGTGCCATCAGTGTTGCCGGGGACACTGAAGCTTTCTTT.

The CDR3 DNA reads as TGTGCCAGCAGCTCGGTTGCCTACGAGCAGTACTTC. It translates to CASSSVAYEQYF. V gene TRBV7-9 combines with J gene TRBJ2-7, with D unresolved. V was clipped by 4 bases and J by 2 bases, with 6 bases between them. CDR1 is SEHNR and CDR2 is FQNEAQ in the germline V gene (reference sequence). The CDR3 extends over 12 amino acids.

The chain couples TRBV9 to TRBJ1-1; no reliable D call. Trimming took 0 bases from V and 0 from J, leaving 9 bases between them. Germline lookup yields CDR1 SGDLS and CDR2 YYNGEE. The CDR3 length is 15 residues. CDR3 region: CASSVVAGLNTEAFF. CDR3 bases: TGTGCCAGCAGCGTAGTCGCCGGTCTGAACACTGAAGCTTTCTTT.

The chain joins TRBV7-3 to TRBJ1-6, with 8 bases aligning to TRBD1. This CDR3 spans 13 amino acids. CDR1 SGHTA and CDR2 FQGTGA come from the germline V gene. Losses at the gene ends were 8 bases for V and 7 bases for J; bases not matched to a gene: 4. The CDR3 here is CASSGGNNSPLHF. The DNA of the CDR3 is TGTGCCAGCTCAGGGGGCAACAATTCACCCCTCCACTTT.

The chain links TRBV12-3 or TRBV12-4 to TRBJ2-3; D is unresolved. The CDR3 covers 12 residues. V lost 5 bases to trimming and J lost 4 bases, with 7 bases between them. This CDR3 reads CASSAHSDTQYF. The CDR3, as DNA: TGTGCCAGCAGTGCCCACTCAGATACGCAGTATTTT.

The chain links TRBV11-3 to TRBJ1-4; 12 bases match TRBD1. The ends lost 7 bases at V and 11 bases at J; junction bases unmatched: 11. CDR3 length equals 15 residues. CDR1 and CDR2 from the germline V gene are SGHNT and YENEEA. This CDR3 reads CASTPGTGGLVKLFF. CDR3 bases: TGTGCCAGCACCCCCGGGACAGGGGGCCTTGTGAAACTGTTTTTT. The complete variable domain, with remaining parts taken from reference TRBV11-3 and TRBJ1-4, reads EAGVVQSPRYKIIEKKQPVAFWCNPISGHNTLYWYLQNLGQGPELLIRYENEEAVDDSQLPKDRFSAERLKGVDSTLKIQPAELGDSAVYLCASTPGTGGLVKLFFGSGTQLSVL.

This clone is medium-sized (0.01 to 0.1%) by share. This sequence joins TRBV6-5 and TRBJ1-2; D unresolved. In germline, CDR1 is MNHEY, CDR2 SVGAGI. This CDR3 spans 14 amino acids. V dropped 0 bases and J dropped 4 bases, with 9 bases sitting between them. CDR3 sequence reads: CASSYSRGFYGYTF. Here the CDR3 DNA reads TGTGCCAGCAGTTACTCCCGGGGTTTCTATGGCTACACCTTC.